Listed below are T cell receptor beta chains from one sample, sequenced in a study of T-cell reconstitution after alpha-beta-depleted transplantation in children. TCRdb reprocessed the PCR reads with MiXCR, giving one entry per CDR3 protein. The sample lists 700,000 to 950,000 distinct CDR3 sequences; approximately 15% were seen once. The source material was PBMCs, mostly from graft donor cells, sampled 360 days after TCRalphabeta/CD19-depleted stem cell transplant. All receptors come from a male patient aged 10-17 years who had a stem cell transplant for acute lymphoblastic leukemia, so the T cells may come from the graft donor. Each CDR3 is given with its conserved first and last residue. A D gene is named only where the DNA matches it firmly. Where a row states a size, it is once, few, many or the class of an expanded clone; other rows omit it.

cdr3_nt	cdr3_aa	v_call	j_call	d_call	clone_size
TGCAGTGCTAGAGATGGGCCACATAATCAGCCCCAGCATTTT	CSARDGPHNQPQHF	TRBV20-1	TRBJ1-5	NA	few
TGTACCTGCAGCTTAGCGGGAGGCTACAATGAGCAGTTCTTC	CTCSLAGGYNEQFF	TRBV13	TRBJ2-1	TRBD2	NA
TGCGCCAGCAGCCTCCTGGGACAGACTAATTCACCCCTCCACTTT	CASSLLGQTNSPLHF	TRBV4-1	TRBJ1-6	TRBD1	NA
TGCAGTGCTCCCGGGACTAGCGGTTACAATGAGCAGTTCTTC	CSAPGTSGYNEQFF	TRBV20-1	TRBJ2-1	TRBD2	few
TGTGCCAGCAGTGAGCCGCCGAACACCATATATTTT	CASSEPPNTIYF	TRBV2	TRBJ1-3	NA	few
TGCAGTGCTAGGTTGTTCGAAGAGACCCAGTACTTC	CSARLFEETQYF	TRBV20-1	TRBJ2-5	NA	NA
TGTGCCAGCAGCTATCTCGGAGGGTCCCACGAGCAGTACTTC	CASSYLGGSHEQYF	TRBV7-3	TRBJ2-7	NA	NA
TGTGCCAGCAGTCGAGACAGGGCGGTCCGGAACACTGAAGCTTTCTTT	CASSRDRAVRNTEAFF	TRBV6-1	TRBJ1-1	TRBD1	many
TGTGCCACCAGCAGAGATTTAGCGGGAAATGAGCAGTTCTTC	CATSRDLAGNEQFF	TRBV15	TRBJ2-1	TRBD2	many
TGCGCCAGCAGCCCCGAAGCGGAGACCCAGTACTTC	CASSPEAETQYF	TRBV5-1	TRBJ2-5	NA	few
TGCAGCGTCGTTACGAGCAGGCGAGGCTACGAGCAGTACTTC	CSVVTSRRGYEQYF	TRBV29-1	TRBJ2-7	NA	NA
TGTGCCAGCAGTTCCGACTTTGTGCGGTTCTTC	CASSSDFVRFF	TRBV6-6	TRBJ2-1	NA	many
TGTGCCAGCAGTCTCCACATAGCGGGAGGGTACAATGAGCAGTTCTTC	CASSLHIAGGYNEQFF	TRBV12-3/TRBV12-4	TRBJ2-1	TRBD2	few
TGTGCCAGCAGCCCCCGGCGGTTTTTCCTAACAGATACGCAGTATTTT	CASSPRRFFLTDTQYF	TRBV6-2/TRBV6-3	TRBJ2-3	NA	few
TGTGCCAGCAGTCCGTATCCGGATGCGATCTACACCTTC	CASSPYPDAIYTF	TRBV6-1	TRBJ1-2	NA	NA
TGTGCCAGCAGCAACACCCCAGGGAAGGGCCAAGAGACCCAGTACTTC	CASSNTPGKGQETQYF	TRBV7-9	TRBJ2-5	NA	few
TGTGCCAGCACCCCTAGCGGGAGGGGCCACGAGCAGTACTTC	CASTPSGRGHEQYF	TRBV12-3/TRBV12-4	TRBJ2-7	TRBD2	NA
TGTGCCAGCAGCTCTCTCGACGGACAAGACAATGAGCAGTTCTTC	CASSSLDGQDNEQFF	TRBV7-9	TRBJ2-1	NA	NA
TGCAGTGCTAGAAGGGAGGCGGGGGTGCGTGAAAAACTGTTTTTT	CSARREAGVREKLFF	TRBV20-1	TRBJ1-4	NA	NA
TGTGCCAGCAGTCTTAGGACCATAGTCGTAGCTTTCTTT	CASSLRTIVVAFF	TRBV12-3/TRBV12-4	TRBJ1-1	NA	NA
TGTGCCAGCAGCCCCCCGGTGACAGGGGGCGCGGGGGGCTACACCTTC	CASSPPVTGGAGGYTF	TRBV12-3/TRBV12-4	TRBJ1-2	TRBD1	NA
TGTGCCACCAGAAAGGGCTTTAGGGGTGAGCAGTTCTTC	CATRKGFRGEQFF	TRBV24-1	TRBJ2-1	NA	few
TGCGCCAGCAGCCTACTTGTGGGCTGGGGCACTGAAGCTTTCTTT	CASSLLVGWGTEAFF	TRBV5-1	TRBJ1-1	NA	few
TGTGCCAGCAGTGAAAGTCAAGGCTCTAATCAGCCCCAGCATTTT	CASSESQGSNQPQHF	TRBV2	TRBJ1-5	NA	NA
TGTGCCAGCAGTTTACCCACTAGCGGGCCCTACAATGAGCAGTTCTTC	CASSLPTSGPYNEQFF	TRBV12-3/TRBV12-4	TRBJ2-1	TRBD2	NA
TGCGCCAGCAGCTTGAGTGGACGTCCGGGACAGAAGAACACCGGGGAGCTGTTTTTT	CASSLSGRPGQKNTGELFF	TRBV5-1	TRBJ2-2	TRBD1	many
TGTGCCAGCAGCTTAGTCTGGGGTCAGGGATCCGGGGAGCTGTTTTTT	CASSLVWGQGSGELFF	TRBV5-4	TRBJ2-2	NA	NA
TGCGCCAGCAGCTTGTCCCCCGGCCCTCGCACAGATACGCAGTATTTT	CASSLSPGPRTDTQYF	TRBV5-1	TRBJ2-3	NA	once
TGTGCCAGCAGGGAATGGGACAGCTCCTACGAGCAGTACTTC	CASREWDSSYEQYF	TRBV12-3/TRBV12-4	TRBJ2-7	TRBD1	few